This T cell receptor (beta chain) was sequenced for a study of response to subunit inactivated influenza vaccine (dated by TCRdb to the late 2010s). General notes on the study: The study used deep quantitative T cell receptor repertoire profiling to track responses to a trivalent subunit inactivated influenza vaccine. What the authors observed across the whole study: The authors proposed that each seasonal influenza vaccination may bring in only a limited number of new T cells.

V is pared back by 2 bases and J by 3 bases, with 14 bases lying between the germline termini. Reading the germline V gene (reference sequence) gives CDR1 GTSNPN and CDR2 SVGIG. From cysteine to phenylalanine, the CDR3 is 14 amino acids long. Only the CDR3 region is kept as DNA, spanning 42 bases read in frame from base 1. Concerning this clonotype itself: The target of this receptor is not known. The sample holds no much larger clone one base away, and base qualities are not on file.

The receptor library was made with RT-PCR. Sequencing was carried out with an Illumina HiSeq 2500. TCRdb reanalyzed the raw reads on its own, using fastp at Q25 for trimming and MiXCR for clone calling, and kept in-frame beta chains. Each record represents a unique CDR3 protein, reported with the most common genes and DNA among its rows. Across this sample there are 800,000 or so distinct CDR3 sequences, with approximately 22% seen only once. The ten largest clones represent about a tenth of the sample. The sequencing here drew on PBMCs from blood, taken about 5 days after vaccination. The sequence links TRBV30 to TRBJ2-7, with the D call perhaps TRBD1 or TRBD2, as 5 bases match in each case. The receptor was derived from a man aged 50 to 59 who received an inactivated influenza vaccine. Donor details come from another sample of the same person, matched by shared clones. DNA sequence: TGTGCCTGGAGTCCGACGGGACGGAGCTACGAGCAGTACTTC. It translates as CAWSPTGRSYEQYF.